What follows describes a single T cell receptor (beta chain). The CDR3 loop spans 16 amino acids. Germline V gene lookup returns CDR1 SGHTA and CDR2 FQGNSA. Losses at the gene ends were 5 bases for V and 9 bases for J; bases not matched to a gene: 9. This record belongs to a study of T cell changes during pregnancy in multiple sclerosis. Profiled with immunoSEQ multiplex PCR; TCRdb holds only in-frame clones, not every one. The profile shows 36,000 or so clones, roughly 91% of them singletons. This sequence joins TRBV7-2 and TRBJ2-1; 14 nucleotides match TRBD2. Sequenced here: CD4+ T cells from peripheral blood mononuclear cells, sampled in the first trimester of pregnancy. The receptor was isolated from a female donor with multiple sclerosis, enrolled in a pregnancy study. The DNA of the CDR3 is TGTGCCAGCAGCGTAGGAATAGGACTAGCGGGAGGTGAGCAGTTCTTC. Its protein product is CASSVGIGLAGGEQFF.